Listed here are 2 T cell receptor beta chains from one sample, sequenced in a study of cytomegalovirus exposure and HLA in healthy donors (dated by TCRdb to the late 2010s). The method was the immunoSEQ multiplex PCR assay. The multiplex PCR relied on a mix of 60 forward primers for TCR Vbeta segments and 13 reverse primers for TCR Jbeta segments. TCRdb's version of the immuneACCESS table is confined to in-frame rearrangements and falls short of the full clone set. An unresolved V gene accounts for under half of the shortfall where checked; the remainder is of unknown origin. The sample table lists under 200,000 clones, approximately 78% of them with a count of one. The leading ten clones occupy about 1.5% of the sample. Sequenced input: PBMCs. These receptors all come from a woman younger than 35 in good health and CMV-seronegative.

The genes are TRBV7-8 and TRBJ1-4, with a tentative D call TRBD1 (6 bases). Between the trimmed V and J ends, which lost 4 bases and 3 bases, there was a span of 18 bases. Germline V gene data show CDR1 as SGHVS and CDR2 as FQNEAQ. The CDR3 has 17 amino acids. The CDR3 bases are TGTGCCAGCAGCTCCCCCCCAGGGGCCAGCCCTAATGAAAAACTGTTTTTT. Its translation: CASSSPPGASPNEKLFF.

V usage is TRBV5-5 and J usage is TRBJ2-7; 10 nucleotides line up with TRBD1. This CDR3 spans 15 amino acids. Trimming took 4 bases from V and 4 from J; bases not matched to a gene: 8. Germline loops: CDR1 SGHKS, CDR2 YYEKEE (reference sequence). DNA for the CDR3: TGTGCCAGCAGCCCGGGGACAGGGGAAATGTACGAGCAGTACGTC. Protein: CASSPGTGEMYEQYV.